The T cell receptor beta chain described here comes from a study of radiation and T cells in renal cell carcinoma. The time point here: baseline pretreatment blood. Treatment defined: 15 Gy SBRT to primary tumor, nephrectomy 4 weeks later. After removal of 2 bases from V and 2 bases from J, the junction contained 5 bases not matched to a gene. Germline V lookup: CDR1 SQVTM, CDR2 ANQGSEA. CDR3 length equals 15 residues. Sequenced by immunoSEQ multiplex PCR; TCRdb stores in-frame clones only, minus some. This sample has about 59,000 clones; 60% to 85% occur once, and the top ten carry 6% to 8%. Sequenced material: blood, taken from a patient whose treatment included radiotherapy and nephrectomy. This TCR was recovered from a man in his sixties with renal cell carcinoma. The rearrangement links TRBV29-1 to TRBJ2-3; 9 positions agree with TRBD2. The CDR3: CSVELLAGHTDTQYF. CDR3 nucleotides: TGCAGCGTTGAATTGCTAGCGGGACACACAGATACGCAGTATTTT.